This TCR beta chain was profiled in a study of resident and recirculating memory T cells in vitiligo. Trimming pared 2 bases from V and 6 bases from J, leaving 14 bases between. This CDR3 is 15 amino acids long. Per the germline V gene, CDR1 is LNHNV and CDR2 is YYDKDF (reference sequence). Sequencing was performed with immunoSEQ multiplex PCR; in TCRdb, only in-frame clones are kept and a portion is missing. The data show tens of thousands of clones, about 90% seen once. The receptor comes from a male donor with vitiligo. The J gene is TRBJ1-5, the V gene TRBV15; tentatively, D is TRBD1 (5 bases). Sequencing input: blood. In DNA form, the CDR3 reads TGTGCCACCAGCAGACCGGCCTCGGGGGGTCAGCCCCAGCATTTT. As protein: CATSRPASGGQPQHF.